This TCR beta chain originates from a study of T cells in Graves' hyperthyroidism and ophthalmopathy. Study results and limitations: Ophthalmopathy got predicted by the model a median around 6.8 months before its onset.

RNA transcripts were the template for amplifying TCR beta CDR3 regions. During a first-round RT-PCR of the TCR CDR3, the HTBI primer set was used. TCRdb re-called the multiplex PCR reads with MiXCR, one entry per CDR3 protein. Among around 700,000 distinct CDR3 sequences, 18% were seen once, and the ten largest hold roughly 17%. Trimming removed 1 base at V and 11 bases at J, with 12 bases between. This CDR3 spans 13 amino acids. The germline gives CDR1 LGHDT, CDR2 YNNKEL (reference sequence). In its sample, this clonotype was seen many times. Its antigen is not identified. Hyperthyroidism patients were newly diagnosed, had disease duration under 2 months, and were aged 18 to 65 years.

This TCR came from a woman aged 45-59 years with Graves' hyperthyroidism that later progressed to Graves' ophthalmopathy. The gene calls are TRBV3-1 and TRBJ1-5; the D is unclear. Sequenced sample: blood. CDR3 sequence: CASSQVVEATQHF. The CDR3 DNA is TGTGCCAGCAGCCAAGTGGTGGAGGCGACCCAGCATTTT.